Listed here is a single TCR beta chain. No antigen is known for it. CDR3 length: 16 amino acids. Trimming shortened V by 5 bases and J by 2 bases, and 16 bases separated the two germline ends. The data were obtained in a study of cytomegalovirus exposure and HLA in healthy donors. Study-wide points: Most likely, a cluster of highly shared sequence variants arose as a sequencing artifact.

In the PCR, 60 Vbeta and 13 Jbeta primers were used. Study processing details: A later analysis tallied 80 million to 100 million unique TCR beta chains, around 10 million of them shared. Repertoires were generated with immunoSEQ multiplex PCR, while TCRdb's copy carries only in-frame clones and drops some. V and J calls and clone size follow that table, whereas D and trimming were derived from the DNA. Among about 120,000 clones listed, under 20% were seen once. The source is a female donor in good health and CMV-seropositive. This chain joins TRBV6-7 and TRBJ1-5, with D tentatively TRBD1 (5 bases). TRBV6-7 is an ORF, and what it does is uncertain. Input material: PBMCs. The CDR3 spells CASSPDVSGRNQPQHF. The CDR3 DNA sequence: TGTGCCAGCAGTCCCGACGTTTCAGGGCGCAATCAGCCCCAGCATTTT.